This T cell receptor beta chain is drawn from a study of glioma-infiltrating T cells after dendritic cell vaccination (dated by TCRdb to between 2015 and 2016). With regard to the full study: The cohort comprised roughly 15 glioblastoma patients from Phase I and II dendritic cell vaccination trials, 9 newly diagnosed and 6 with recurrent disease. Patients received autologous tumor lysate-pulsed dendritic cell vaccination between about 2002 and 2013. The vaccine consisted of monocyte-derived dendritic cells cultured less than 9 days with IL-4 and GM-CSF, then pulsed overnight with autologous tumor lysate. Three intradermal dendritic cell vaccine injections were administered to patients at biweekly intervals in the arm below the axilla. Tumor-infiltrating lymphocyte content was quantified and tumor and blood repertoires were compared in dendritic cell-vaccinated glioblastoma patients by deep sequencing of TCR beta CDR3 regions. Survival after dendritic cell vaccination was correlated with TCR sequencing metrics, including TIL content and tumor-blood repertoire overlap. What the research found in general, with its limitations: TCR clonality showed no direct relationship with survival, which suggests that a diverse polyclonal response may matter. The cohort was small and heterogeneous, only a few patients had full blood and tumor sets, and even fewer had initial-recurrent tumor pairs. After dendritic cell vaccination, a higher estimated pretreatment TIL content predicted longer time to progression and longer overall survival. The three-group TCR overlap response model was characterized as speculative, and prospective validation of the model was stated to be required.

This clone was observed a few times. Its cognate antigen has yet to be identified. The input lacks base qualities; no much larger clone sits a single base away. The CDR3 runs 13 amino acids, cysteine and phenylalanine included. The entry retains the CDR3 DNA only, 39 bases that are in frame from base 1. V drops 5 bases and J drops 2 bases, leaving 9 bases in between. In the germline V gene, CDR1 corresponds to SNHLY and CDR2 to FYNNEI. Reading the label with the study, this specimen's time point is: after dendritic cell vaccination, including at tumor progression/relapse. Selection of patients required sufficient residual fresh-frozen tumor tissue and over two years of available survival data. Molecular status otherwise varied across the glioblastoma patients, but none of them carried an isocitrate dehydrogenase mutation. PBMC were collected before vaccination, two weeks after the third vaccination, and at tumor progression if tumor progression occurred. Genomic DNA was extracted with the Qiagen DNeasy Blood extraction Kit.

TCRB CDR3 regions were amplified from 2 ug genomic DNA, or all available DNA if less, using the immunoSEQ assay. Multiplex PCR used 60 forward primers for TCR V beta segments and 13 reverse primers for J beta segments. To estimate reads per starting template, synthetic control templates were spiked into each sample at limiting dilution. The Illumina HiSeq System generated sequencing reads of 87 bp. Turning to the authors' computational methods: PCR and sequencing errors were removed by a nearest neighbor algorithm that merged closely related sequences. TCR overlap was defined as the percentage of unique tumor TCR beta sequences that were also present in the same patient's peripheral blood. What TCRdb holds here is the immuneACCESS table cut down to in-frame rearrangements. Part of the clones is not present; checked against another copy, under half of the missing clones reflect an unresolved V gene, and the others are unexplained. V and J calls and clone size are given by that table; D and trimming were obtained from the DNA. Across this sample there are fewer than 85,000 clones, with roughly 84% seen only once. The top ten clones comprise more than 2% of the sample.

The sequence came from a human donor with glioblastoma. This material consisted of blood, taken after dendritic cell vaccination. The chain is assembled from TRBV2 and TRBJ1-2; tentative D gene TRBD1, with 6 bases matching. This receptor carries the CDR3 CASSLQGNYGYTF. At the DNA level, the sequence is TGTGCCAGCAGTTTACAGGGAAACTATGGCTACACCTTC.